In this sample, the clone carrying this TCR beta chain turned up once. The antigen is undetermined. Random hexamers served to reverse transcribe roughly 0.45 to 1 ug RNA. The CDR3 of TCR beta was amplified by immunoSEQ multiplex PCR across 54 Vbeta and 13 Jbeta. MiXCR, applied by TCRdb to the immunoSEQ multiplex PCR reads, yields one record per CDR3 protein. The top ten clones hold 0.32% of a sample with some 95,000 distinct CDR3 sequences, roughly 93% of them seen once. The CDR3 has 13 residues. Germline V gives CDR1 SEHNR, CDR2 FQNEAQ (reference sequence). The germline V and J ends were trimmed by 8 bases and 1 base, with 10 bases remaining between them. The T cells that were sequenced for TCR beta were CD8+ and CD4+ cells from blood. The sample originates from a study of CD8 T cells in Susac syndrome. The study, taken as a whole, reports: That the number of individuals in its TCR sequencing and HLA analysis was relatively small was acknowledged by the study.

The J gene is TRBJ2-3, the V gene TRBV7-9; tentatively, D is TRBD1 (6 bases). The source is a human donor in good health. Sample: CD8+ T cells from PBMCs. CDR3 nucleotide sequence: TGTGCCAGCGCCGGGACACGCACAGATACGCAGTATTTT. Translated: CASAGTRTDTQYF.